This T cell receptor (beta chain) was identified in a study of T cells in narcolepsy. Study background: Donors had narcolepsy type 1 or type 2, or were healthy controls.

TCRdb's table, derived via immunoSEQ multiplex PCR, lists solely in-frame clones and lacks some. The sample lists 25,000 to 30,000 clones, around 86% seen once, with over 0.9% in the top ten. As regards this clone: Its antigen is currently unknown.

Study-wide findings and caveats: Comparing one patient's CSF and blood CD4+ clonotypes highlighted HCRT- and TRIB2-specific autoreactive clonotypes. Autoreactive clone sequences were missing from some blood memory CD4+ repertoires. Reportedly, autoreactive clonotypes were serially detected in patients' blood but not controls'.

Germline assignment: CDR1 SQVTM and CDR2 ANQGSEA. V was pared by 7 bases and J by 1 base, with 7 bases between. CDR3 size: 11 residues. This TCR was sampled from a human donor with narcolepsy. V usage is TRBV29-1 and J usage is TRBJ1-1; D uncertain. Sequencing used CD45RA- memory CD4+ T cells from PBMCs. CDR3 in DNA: TGCAGCGGTTTGAGGAACACTGAAGCTTTCTTT. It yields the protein CSGLRNTEAFF. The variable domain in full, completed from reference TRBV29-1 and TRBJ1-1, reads SAVISQKPSRDICQRGTSLTIQCQVDSQVTMMFWYRQQPGQSLTLIATANQGSEATYESGFVIDKFPISRPNLTFSTLTVSNMSPEDSSIYLCSGLRNTEAFFGQGTRLTVV.